These 12 T cell receptor beta chains were sequenced from one sample in a study of blood T cells in healthy people across ages. Then a second PCR, running roughly 7 to 12 cycles, was carried out with a sample-barcoded 5' primer and a J-beta primer mix. TCRdb re-called the 5' RACE reads with MiXCR, one entry per CDR3 protein. This table holds hundreds of thousands of distinct CDR3 sequences, approximately 30% found once. Sequenced input: blood. These receptors all come from a woman of 80 years or more in good health.

The chain's CDR3 is CAWSGQITGTEQFF. In DNA form, the CDR3 reads TGTGCCTGGAGTGGCCAAATAACCGGGACCGAGCAGTTCTTC. The rearrangement uses TRBV30 and TRBJ2-1; D assignment may be TRBD1 or TRBD2 (5 bases each). V lost 1 base and J 10 bases, leaving 17 bases between the germline ends. This CDR3 spans 14 amino acids. CDR1 is GTSNPN and CDR2 is SVGIG in the germline V gene (reference sequence). Full variable domain (remainder filled in from reference TRBV30 and TRBJ2-1): SQTIHQWPATLVQPVGSPLSLECTVEGTSNPNLYWYRQAAGRGLQLLFYSVGIGQISSEVPQNLSASRPQDRQFILSSKKLLLSDSGFYLCAWSGQITGTEQFFGPGTRLTVL.

This clonotype was detected ten times or more. The V call is TRBV5-1, the J call TRBJ2-3, with a possible D match to TRBD1 (5 bases). This CDR3 region has 15 residues. CDR1 and CDR2 (germline): SGHRS, YFSETQ. The V gene lost 0 bases and the J gene lost 2 bases, with 10 bases spanning the gap. CDR3 sequence reads: CASSLVGADTDTQYF. DNA for the CDR3: TGCGCCAGCAGCTTGGTAGGGGCCGACACAGATACGCAGTATTTT. Full variable domain (remainder filled in from reference TRBV5-1 and TRBJ2-3): KAGVTQTPRYLIKTRGQQVTLSCSPISGHRSVSWYQQTPGQGLQFLFEYFSETQRNKGNFPGRFSGRQFSNSRSEMNVSTLELGDSALYLCASSLVGADTDTQYFGPGTRLTVL.

Many counts were recorded for this clonotype. CDR3 residues: CSAPDKSNYGYTF. The CDR3 DNA reads TGCAGTGCTCCCGACAAATCTAACTATGGCTACACCTTC. This chain connects TRBV20-1 to TRBJ1-2, with D unresolved. The CDR3 is 13 amino acids. The germline V and J ends were trimmed by 5 bases and 0 bases, with 10 bases remaining between them. CDR1 and CDR2 from the germline V gene are DFQATT and SNEGSKA (reference sequence).

The chain uses TRBV20-1 and TRBJ1-2; 8 bases map to TRBD1. Germline trimming cut 1 base from V and 6 bases from J; bases unmatched to any gene: 7. CDR3 size: 14 residues. Germline assignment: CDR1 DFQATT and CDR2 SNEGSKA (reference sequence). The DNA of the CDR3 is TGCAGTGCTAGAGGCGGATCAGGGGGCAATGGCTACACCTTC. Translated, it gives CSARGGSGGNGYTF.

This clonotype was detected ten times or more. The V call is TRBV12-3 or TRBV12-4, the J call TRBJ1-6; no firm D call. There are 14 residues in the CDR3. Trimming removed 6 bases from V and 0 bases from J, with 6 bases in between. CDR3 DNA: TGTGCCAGCAGCTTCAGCTCCTATAATTCACCCCTCCACTTT. It codes for CASSFSSYNSPLHF.

To note about this clonotype: This clone may be a read error of a much larger clone one base away. The J gene is TRBJ2-7, the V gene TRBV7-9, with TRBD1 identical over 7 bases. CDR3 length equals 14 residues. Germline values: CDR1 SEHNR, CDR2 FQNEAQ (reference sequence). Trimming removed 1 base from V and 7 bases from J; junction bases left unmatched: 7. CDR3: CASSLEGQRVEQYF. The CDR3 DNA sequence: TGTGCCAGCAGCTTAGAGGGACAGCGTGTAGAGCAGTACTTC.

This clonotype was counted ten times or more. The genes are TRBV7-9 and TRBJ2-3, with 8 bases aligning to TRBD2. The length of the CDR3 is 16 residues. V lost 0 bases, J lost 3 bases, and 5 bases stayed unmatched. CDR1 is SEHNR and CDR2 is FQNEAQ in the germline V gene (reference sequence). In DNA form, the CDR3 reads TGTGCCAGCAGCTTAGCTCTAACTAGCGGAACAGATACGCAGTATTTT. It encodes CASSLALTSGTDTQYF.

The rearrangement links TRBV10-3 to TRBJ2-3; TRBD2 aligns across 9 bases. The V and J ends lost 6 bases and 3 bases, in that order; junction bases with no gene match: 4. CDR1 ENHRY and CDR2 SYGVKD come from the germline V gene. CDR3 length: 14 amino acids. CDR3 nucleotide sequence: TGTGCCATCAGGCCGGGACTAGCTACAGATACGCAGTATTTT. This translates into CAIRPGLATDTQYF.

This clonotype was counted at least ten times. The genes are TRBV6-1 and TRBJ1-2; 9 nucleotides match TRBD1. V lost 6 bases, J lost 4 bases, and 6 bases stayed unmatched. CDR1 is MNHNS and CDR2 is SASEGT in the germline V gene. CDR3 size: 14 residues. CDR3 nucleotides: TGTGCCAGCAGCCAGACAGGGGGTAGCTATGGCTACACCTTC. This codes for CASSQTGGSYGYTF.

DNA of the CDR3: TGTGCCAGCAGCTCCCAGGCAGGGTATGGTAATTCACCCCTCCACTTT. It is translated as CASSSQAGYGNSPLHF. This chain uses TRBV7-4 with TRBJ1-6, with a weak D call TRBD1 (5 bases). Germline loops: CDR1 SGHVT, CDR2 SQSDAQ. CDR3 size: 16 residues. Trimming took off 4 bases at V and 6 bases at J, with 16 bases between the two ends.

About this clonotype itself: A much larger clone is a single base away; this may be a read error. V and J are TRBV5-1 and TRBJ2-6; the D call may be TRBD1 or TRBD2 (5 bases each). Germline V gives CDR1 SGHRS, CDR2 YFSETQ. CDR3 length equals 16 residues. The CDR3: CASSPTLGVGANVRTF. DNA for the CDR3: TGCGCCAGCAGCCCAACCCTCGGGGTTGGGGCCAACGTCCGGACTTTC.

This clonotype has at least ten counts. The gene calls are TRBV12-3 or TRBV12-4 and TRBJ2-6, with TRBD1 matching 10 bases. This CDR3 is 18 amino acids long. V dropped 0 bases and J dropped 2; count of bases not matched to a gene: 4. The CDR3 DNA reads TGTGCCAGCAGTTTAGCCGGGACAGGGGTGGCTGGGGCCAACGTCCTGACTTTC. This translates into CASSLAGTGVAGANVLTF.